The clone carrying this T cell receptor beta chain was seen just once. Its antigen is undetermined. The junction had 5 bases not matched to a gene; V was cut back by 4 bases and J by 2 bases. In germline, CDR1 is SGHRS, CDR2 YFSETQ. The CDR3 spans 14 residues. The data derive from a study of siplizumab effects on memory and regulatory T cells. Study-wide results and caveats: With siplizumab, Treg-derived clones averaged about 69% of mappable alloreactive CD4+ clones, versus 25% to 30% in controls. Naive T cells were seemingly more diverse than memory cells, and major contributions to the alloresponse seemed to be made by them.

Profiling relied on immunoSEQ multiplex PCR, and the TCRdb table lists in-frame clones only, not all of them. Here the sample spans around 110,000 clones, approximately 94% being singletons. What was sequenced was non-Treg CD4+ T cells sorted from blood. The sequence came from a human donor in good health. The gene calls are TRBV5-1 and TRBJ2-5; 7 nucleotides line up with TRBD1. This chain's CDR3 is CASSPEGAQETQYF. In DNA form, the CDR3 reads TGCGCCAGCAGCCCCGAGGGGGCGCAAGAGACCCAGTACTTC.